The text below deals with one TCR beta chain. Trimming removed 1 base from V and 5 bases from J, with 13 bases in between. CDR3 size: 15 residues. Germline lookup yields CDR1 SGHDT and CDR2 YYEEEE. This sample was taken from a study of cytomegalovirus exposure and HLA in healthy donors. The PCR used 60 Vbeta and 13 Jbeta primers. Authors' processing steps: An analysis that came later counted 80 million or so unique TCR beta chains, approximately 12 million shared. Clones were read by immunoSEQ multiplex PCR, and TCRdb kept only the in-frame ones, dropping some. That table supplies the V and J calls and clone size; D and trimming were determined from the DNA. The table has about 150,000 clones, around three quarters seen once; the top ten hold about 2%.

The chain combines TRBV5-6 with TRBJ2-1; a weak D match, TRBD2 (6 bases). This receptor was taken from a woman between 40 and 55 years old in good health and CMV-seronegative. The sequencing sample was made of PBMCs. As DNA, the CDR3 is TGTGCCAGCAGCTTGTGGGCGGGGTACCACAATGAGCAGTTCTTC. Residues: CASSLWAGYHNEQFF.